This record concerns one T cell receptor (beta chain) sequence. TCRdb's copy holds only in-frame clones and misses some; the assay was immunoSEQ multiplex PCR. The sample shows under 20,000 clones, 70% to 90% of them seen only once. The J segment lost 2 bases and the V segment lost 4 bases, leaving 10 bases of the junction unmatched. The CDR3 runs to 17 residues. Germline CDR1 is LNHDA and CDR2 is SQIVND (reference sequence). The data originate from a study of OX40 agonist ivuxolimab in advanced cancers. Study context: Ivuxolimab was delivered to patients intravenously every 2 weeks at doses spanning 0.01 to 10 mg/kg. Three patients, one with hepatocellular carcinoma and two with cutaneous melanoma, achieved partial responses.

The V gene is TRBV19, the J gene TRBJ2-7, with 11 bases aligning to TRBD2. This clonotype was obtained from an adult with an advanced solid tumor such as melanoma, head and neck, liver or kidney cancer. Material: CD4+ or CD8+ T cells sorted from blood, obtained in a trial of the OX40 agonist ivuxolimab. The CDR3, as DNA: TGTGCCAGTAGTACGTATCCTAGCGGGGGGAGCGCCTACGAGCAGTACTTC. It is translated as CASSTYPSGGSAYEQYF.